The 24 T cell receptor beta chains given below trace back to one sample, sequenced in a study of neoadjuvant anti-PD-1 for oral cavity cancer. This table comes from immunoSEQ multiplex PCR, and its TCRdb copy is limited to in-frame clones, with some not included. The sample includes 30,000 to 35,000 clones, approximately 87% of them seen just once. Sequenced here: PBMCs, sampled before nivolumab (anti-PD-1) treatment. All receptors derive from a person aged 35-80 years with oral cavity squamous cell carcinoma.

The J gene is TRBJ1-1, the V gene TRBV19; a weak D match, TRBD1 (6 bases). In germline, CDR1 is LNHDA, CDR2 SQIVND (reference sequence). This CDR3 has 16 amino acids. Trimming removed 5 bases from V and 10 bases from J, with 26 bases in between. Here the CDR3 DNA reads TGTGCCAGTAGTCCCCAACCCGGACAGTTCGGCGGGCGAGCTTTCTTT. This sequence encodes CASSPQPGQFGGRAFF.

This clone turned up a few times. The chain recombines TRBV6-1 with TRBJ2-5; D gene ambiguous. Trimming took 5 bases from V and 5 from J, leaving 12 bases between them. Germline CDR1 is MNHNS and CDR2 is SASEGT. The CDR3 covers 13 residues. CDR3: CASSYQESETQYF. CDR3 DNA: TGTGCCAGCAGTTATCAAGAATCGGAGACCCAGTACTTC.

The chain has TRBV4-1 and TRBJ1-1; 9 bases agree with TRBD1. CDR1 is MGHRA, CDR2 YSYEKL, per germline. V gave up 0 bases and J gave up 8 bases; unmatched junction bases: 4. This CDR3 is built from 14 residues. The CDR3 reads CASSQDGTGREAFF. The CDR3 coding sequence is TGCGCCAGCAGCCAAGATGGGACAGGGCGAGAAGCTTTCTTT.

The chain employs TRBV5-4 and TRBJ2-7; the match to TRBD2 covers 8 bases. Germline lookup yields CDR1 SGHNT and CDR2 YYREEE (reference sequence). This CDR3 region has 15 residues. The V and J ends lost 5 bases and 1 base, in that order; junction bases with no gene match: 8. The DNA for the CDR3 is TGTGCCAGCAGGCCGAGCGGGGGCCTATCCTACGAGCAGTACTTC. Protein product: CASRPSGGLSYEQYF.

The J gene is TRBJ1-5, the V gene TRBV7-9; 9 nucleotides line up with TRBD1. The J segment lost 16 bases and the V segment lost 1 base, leaving 5 bases of the junction unmatched. The CDR3 has 12 amino acids. The germline gives CDR1 SEHNR, CDR2 FQNEAQ (reference sequence). As DNA, the CDR3 is TGTGCCAGCAGCTTAGGGGACAGGGTTTTCCATTTT. This gives the protein CASSLGDRVFHF.

This chain links TRBV19 with TRBJ2-2, with D maybe TRBD2 (5 bases). Trimming took 8 bases from V and 6 from J, leaving 16 bases between them. Per the germline V gene, CDR1 is LNHDA and CDR2 is SQIVND (reference sequence). The CDR3 is 14 residues long. In DNA form, the CDR3 reads TGTGCCAGTTCCGGTCCTAGCCGGGCCGGGGAGCTGTTTTTT. Encoded protein: CASSGPSRAGELFF. The full variable domain, in which reference TRBV19 and TRBJ2-2 provide the parts outside the CDR3, is DGGITQSPKYLFRKEGQNVTLSCEQNLNHDAMYWYRQDPGQGLRLIYYSQIVNDFQKGDIAEGYSVSREKKESFPLTVTSAQKNPTAFYLCASSGPSRAGELFFGEGSRLTVL.

The gene calls are TRBV6-6 and TRBJ2-1, with 7 bases identical to TRBD1. J was trimmed by 9 bases and V by 5 bases; bases with no gene match: 7. The CDR3 sequence is 13 residues long. CDR1 and CDR2 from the germline V gene are MNHNY and SVGAGI (reference sequence). CDR3 sequence reads: CASSPTGSREQFF. The CDR3 DNA reads TGTGCCAGCAGTCCGACAGGGTCCCGTGAGCAGTTCTTC.

This rearrangement joins TRBV5-6 to TRBJ1-5, with no clear D. Germline V gene data show CDR1 as SGHDT and CDR2 as YYEEEE. This CDR3 is built from 14 residues. V lost 1 base to trimming and J lost 7 bases, with 12 bases between them. CDR3 sequence (DNA): TGTGCCAGCAGCTTGTATTTCGATAACCAGCCCCAGCATTTT. Translated, it gives CASSLYFDNQPQHF.

This clone is termed medium-sized. This chain links TRBV27 with TRBJ2-2; D is unclear. Between the trimmed V and J ends, which lost 2 bases and 2 bases, there was a span of 6 bases. Germline V gives CDR1 MNHEY, CDR2 SMNVEV (reference sequence). This CDR3 spans 14 amino acids. The CDR3: CASSLTENTGELFF. CDR3 coding DNA: TGTGCCAGCAGTTTAACGGAAAACACCGGGGAGCTGTTTTTT.

This clone was seen just once. The chain joins TRBV6-1 to TRBJ1-2; 8 bases align to TRBD1. J gave up 4 bases and V 6 bases, and 7 bases lay outside the gene matches. Germline V gene lookup returns CDR1 MNHNS and CDR2 SASEGT. CDR3 size: 14 residues. The CDR3 DNA is TGTGCCAGCAGGACGACAGGGGCCTTCTATGGCTACACCTTC. This codes for CASRTTGAFYGYTF.

This chain joins TRBV6-5 and TRBJ2-1; D not certain. CDR1 MNHEY and CDR2 SVGAGI come from the germline V gene. This CDR3 comprises 14 residues. Deletions cut 6 bases from V and 4 bases from J, with 13 bases between. The CDR3 DNA is TGTGCCAGCAGGGCAAGGGCAGTTTACAATGAGCAGTTCTTC. Amino acids: CASRARAVYNEQFF.

The chain's CDR3 is CASSLQVSGNTIYF. The CDR3 coding sequence is TGTGCCAGCAGCCTTCAGGTCTCTGGAAACACCATATATTTT. V gene TRBV5-6 combines with J gene TRBJ1-3; D is ambiguous. The V gene's germline CDR1 is SGHDT and CDR2 YYEEEE. The CDR3 spans 14 residues. V was clipped by 4 bases and J by 0 bases, with 8 bases between them. The complete variable domain, with remaining parts taken from reference TRBV5-6 and TRBJ1-3, reads DAGVTQSPTHLIKTRGQQVTLRCSPKSGHDTVSWYQQALGQGPQFIFQYYEEEERQRGNFPDRFSGHQFPNYSSELNVNALLLGDSALYLCASSLQVSGNTIYFGEGSWLTVV.

This clone was detected only a few times. The CDR3 coding sequence is TGTGCCAGCAGGGGGGGCGTAGAGACCCAGTACTTC. It specifies CASRGGVETQYF. The chain combines TRBV2 with TRBJ2-5; possibly TRBD1 or TRBD2 for D (6 bases each). CDR3 length: 12 residues. Trimming left V 6 bases short and J 4 bases short, with 9 bases between. The germline V gene has CDR1 SNHLY and CDR2 FYNNEI.

This sequence joins TRBV10-1 and TRBJ1-4; TRBD1 matches 9 bases. The CDR3 is 15 residues long. The germline V gene encodes CDR1 WNHNN and CDR2 SYGVQD (reference sequence). J lost 6 bases, V lost 10 bases, and 12 bases had no gene match. CDR3 in DNA: TGCGCCACCAGGAGTGACAGGGGGATTTATGAAAAACTGTTTTTT. Residues: CATRSDRGIYEKLFF.

The chain is built from TRBV7-9 and TRBJ1-1; D may be TRBD1 (6 bases). The CDR3 is 13 residues long. Trimming shortened V by 4 bases and J by 7 bases, and 13 bases separated the two germline ends. From germline, CDR1 is SEHNR and CDR2 FQNEAQ (reference sequence). This CDR3 is CASSSSRGGEAFF. The CDR3 nucleotides are TGTGCCAGCAGCTCGTCAAGAGGGGGTGAAGCTTTCTTT.

The chain couples TRBV5-1 to TRBJ2-1, with 7 bases that match TRBD2. CDR3 length equals 14 residues. In germline, CDR1 is SGHRS, CDR2 YFSETQ. V was clipped by 7 bases and J by 5 bases; unmatched bases: 9. The CDR3 nucleotides read TGCGCCAGCCGAGTCCTCGGGGGGAACAATGAGCAGTTCTTC. Translated, it gives CASRVLGGNNEQFF.

V gene TRBV19 combines with J gene TRBJ2-7; tentatively, D is TRBD2 (6 bases). Trimming pared 3 bases from V and 1 base from J, leaving 16 bases between. Germline V lookup: CDR1 LNHDA, CDR2 SQIVND (reference sequence). The CDR3 has 16 amino acids. CDR3 sequence: CASSIRAGTSSYEQYF. CDR3 nucleotides: TGTGCCAGTAGTATTCGGGCCGGGACTTCTTCCTACGAGCAGTACTTC.

The chain joins TRBV6-6 to TRBJ2-7; TRBD2 agrees at 10 bases. Germline V gene lookup returns CDR1 MNHNY and CDR2 SVGAGI (reference sequence). This CDR3 has 16 residues. The V segment lost 6 bases and the J segment 3 bases; nucleotides outside the gene matches: 11. The CDR3 loop reads CASRSSGGFRGYEQYF. The CDR3 DNA reads TGTGCCAGCAGGTCTAGCGGGGGATTTAGAGGCTACGAGCAGTACTTC.

The gene calls are TRBV11-3 and TRBJ2-1; D is possibly TRBD1 (6 bases). CDR3 length: 14 residues. V lost 5 bases and J lost 2, with 10 bases in between. Germline-derived CDR1 and CDR2 are SGHNT and YENEEA. The CDR3, as DNA: TGTGCCAGCAGCCCTCAGGGGACCTACAATGAGCAGTTCTTC. It yields the protein CASSPQGTYNEQFF.

This chain connects TRBV7-8 to TRBJ2-1; TRBD1 matches 11 bases. The CDR3 totals 15 residues. Germline values: CDR1 SGHVS, CDR2 FQNEAQ. V trimming: 5 bases; J trimming: 7 bases; junction bases outside the gene matches: 7. The CDR3 DNA is TGTGCCAGCAGCATCGGACAGGGGGCGTTTAATGAGCAGTTCTTC. It is translated as CASSIGQGAFNEQFF.

The chain uses TRBV5-1 and TRBJ2-4; a weak D match, TRBD1 (5 bases). This CDR3 has 16 residues. V lost 3 bases and J lost 0, with 13 bases in between. Germline V gene sequence: CDR1 SGHRS, CDR2 YFSETQ. The DNA for the CDR3 is TGCGCCAGCAGCTCAGGGCTGATCGTAGCCAAAAACATTCAGTACTTC. The encoded protein is CASSSGLIVAKNIQYF.

As DNA, the CDR3 is TGTGCCAGCTCACCACCGTCAGGAAGGAGCTCTGGAAACACCATATATTTT. Amino acid sequence: CASSPPSGRSSGNTIYF. The chain joins TRBV18 to TRBJ1-3; D remains ambiguous. Germline CDR1 KGHSH, CDR2 LQKENI. The CDR3 runs 17 residues. Trimming stripped 0 bases from V and 0 bases from J, with 12 bases between.

In this sample, this clone turned up a few times. The rearrangement joins TRBV19 to TRBJ1-2; 7 bases are a match to TRBD1. Losses at the gene ends were 3 bases for V and 0 bases for J; bases not matched to a gene: 1. This CDR3 region has 14 residues. The germline V gene encodes CDR1 LNHDA and CDR2 SQIVND (reference sequence). The CDR3 DNA is TGTGCCAGTAGTATCACAGGGGCTAACTATGGCTACACCTTC. Translated, it gives CASSITGANYGYTF.

This sequence joins TRBV18 and TRBJ1-2, with TRBD1 matching 10 bases. CDR3 size: 14 residues. Trimming cost V 3 bases and J 7 bases; bases outside gene matches: 5. Per the germline V gene, CDR1 is KGHSH and CDR2 is LQKENI. This chain's CDR3 is CASSPGTGDAGYTF. Here the CDR3 DNA reads TGTGCCAGCTCACCCGGGACAGGGGATGCTGGCTACACCTTC.